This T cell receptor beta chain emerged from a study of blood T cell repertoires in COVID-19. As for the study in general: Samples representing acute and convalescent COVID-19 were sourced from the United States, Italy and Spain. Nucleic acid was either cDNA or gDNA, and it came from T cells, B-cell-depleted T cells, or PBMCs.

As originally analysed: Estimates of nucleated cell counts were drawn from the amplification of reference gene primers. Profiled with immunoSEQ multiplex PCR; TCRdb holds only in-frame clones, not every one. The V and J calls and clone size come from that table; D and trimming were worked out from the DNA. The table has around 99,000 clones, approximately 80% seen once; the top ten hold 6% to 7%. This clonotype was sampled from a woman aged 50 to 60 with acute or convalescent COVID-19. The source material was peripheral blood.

The CDR3 nucleotides read TGCAGCGCTAGAGGACAGGGCGAAGCTTTCTTT. Encoded protein: CSARGQGEAFF. V and J are TRBV29-1 and TRBJ1-1, with 8 bases matching TRBD1. The CDR3 spans 11 residues. The trim removed 7 bases at V and 8 bases at J, leaving 6 bases unmatched. Germline V gene data show CDR1 as SQVTM and CDR2 as ANQGSEA.